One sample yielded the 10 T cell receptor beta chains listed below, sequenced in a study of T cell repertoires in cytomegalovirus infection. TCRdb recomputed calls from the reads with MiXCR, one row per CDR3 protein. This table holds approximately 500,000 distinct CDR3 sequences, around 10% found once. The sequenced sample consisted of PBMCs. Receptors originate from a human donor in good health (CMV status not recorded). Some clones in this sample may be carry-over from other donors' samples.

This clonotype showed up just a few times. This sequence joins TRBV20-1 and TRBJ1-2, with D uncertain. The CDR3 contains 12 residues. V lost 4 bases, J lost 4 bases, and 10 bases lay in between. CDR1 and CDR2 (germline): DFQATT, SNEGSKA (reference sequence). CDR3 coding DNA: TGCAGTGCTAATGAAGGGATCTATGGCTACACCTTC. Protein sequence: CSANEGIYGYTF.

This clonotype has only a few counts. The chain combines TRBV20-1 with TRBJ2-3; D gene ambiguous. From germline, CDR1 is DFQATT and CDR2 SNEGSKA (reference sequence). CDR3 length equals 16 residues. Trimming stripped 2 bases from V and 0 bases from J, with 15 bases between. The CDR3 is CSARYDSYPSTDTQYF. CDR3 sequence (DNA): TGCAGTGCTAGATACGACTCCTACCCTAGCACAGATACGCAGTATTTT.

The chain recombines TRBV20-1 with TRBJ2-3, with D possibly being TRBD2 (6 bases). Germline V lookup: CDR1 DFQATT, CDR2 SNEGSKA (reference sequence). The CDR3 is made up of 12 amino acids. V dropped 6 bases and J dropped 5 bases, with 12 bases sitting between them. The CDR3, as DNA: TGCAGTGCAGTCCCTAGCGAAGATACGCAGTATTTT. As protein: CSAVPSEDTQYF.

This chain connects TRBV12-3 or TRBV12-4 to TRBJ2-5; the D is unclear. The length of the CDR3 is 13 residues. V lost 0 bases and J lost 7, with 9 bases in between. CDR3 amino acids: CASSLAGSGTQYF. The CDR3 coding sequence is TGTGCCAGCAGTTTAGCAGGGTCTGGGACCCAGTACTTC.

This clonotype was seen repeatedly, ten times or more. The CDR3 DNA follows: TGTGCCAGCTCAGCCCCGGGACACAGAAGCACTGAAGCTTTCTTT. Residues: CASSAPGHRSTEAFF. The chain combines TRBV18 with TRBJ1-1, with D possibly being TRBD1 (6 bases). CDR3 size: 15 residues. CDR1 is KGHSH and CDR2 is LQKENI in the germline V gene. Trimming stripped 5 bases from V and 4 bases from J, with 17 bases between.

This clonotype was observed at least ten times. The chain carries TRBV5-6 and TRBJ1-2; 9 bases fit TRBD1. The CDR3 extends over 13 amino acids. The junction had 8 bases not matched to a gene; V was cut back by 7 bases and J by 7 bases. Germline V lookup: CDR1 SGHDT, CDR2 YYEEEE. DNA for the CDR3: TGTGCCAGCGGACAGGGGTTGAATGGTGGCTACACCTTC. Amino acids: CASGQGLNGGYTF.

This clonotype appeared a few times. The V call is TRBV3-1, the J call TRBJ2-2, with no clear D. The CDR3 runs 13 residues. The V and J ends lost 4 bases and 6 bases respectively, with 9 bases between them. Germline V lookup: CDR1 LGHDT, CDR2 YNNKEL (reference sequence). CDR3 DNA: TGTGCCAGCAGCCTGCGAATGCCCGGGGAGCTGTTTTTT. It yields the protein CASSLRMPGELFF.

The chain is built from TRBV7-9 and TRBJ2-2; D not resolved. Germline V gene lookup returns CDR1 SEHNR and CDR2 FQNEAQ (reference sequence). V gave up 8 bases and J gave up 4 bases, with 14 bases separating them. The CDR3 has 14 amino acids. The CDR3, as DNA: TGTGCCAGCGGTAAGGGTGTGGCCACCGGGGAGCTGTTTTTT. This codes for CASGKGVATGELFF.

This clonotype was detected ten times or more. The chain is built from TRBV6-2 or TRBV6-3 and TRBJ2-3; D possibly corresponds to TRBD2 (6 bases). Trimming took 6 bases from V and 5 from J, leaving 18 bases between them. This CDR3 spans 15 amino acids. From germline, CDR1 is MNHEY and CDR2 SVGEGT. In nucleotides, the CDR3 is TGTGCCAGCAGCTTCCAGCGGGCCGGAGGAGATACGCAGTATTTT. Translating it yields CASSFQRAGGDTQYF.

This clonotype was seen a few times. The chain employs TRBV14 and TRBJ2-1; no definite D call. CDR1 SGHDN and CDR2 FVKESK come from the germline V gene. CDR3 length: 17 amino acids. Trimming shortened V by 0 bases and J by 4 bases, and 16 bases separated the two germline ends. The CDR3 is CASSQEFGESLYNEQFF. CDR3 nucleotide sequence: TGTGCCAGCAGCCAAGAATTCGGAGAATCCCTTTACAATGAGCAGTTCTTC.